The TCR beta chain described here comes from a study of glioma-infiltrating T cells after dendritic cell vaccination. Study-wide context: The vaccine used monocyte-derived dendritic cells pulsed overnight with autologous tumor lysate.

Germline V gene data show CDR1 as SEHNR and CDR2 as FQNEAQ (reference sequence). This CDR3 is built from 13 residues. V was pared by 5 bases and J by 14 bases, with 9 bases of the junction left unmatched. Time point given: after dendritic cell vaccination, including at tumor progression/relapse. Generated by immunoSEQ multiplex PCR, the TCRdb table keeps only in-frame clones and is missing some. The sample consists of roughly 56,000 clones, about 84% of them appearing once. The receptor was isolated from a human donor with glioblastoma. V and J are TRBV7-9 and TRBJ1-4; 9 bases agree with TRBD1. Sequencing used blood, obtained after dendritic cell vaccination. CDR3 in amino acids: CASSTWDRDGLFF. The DNA of the CDR3 is TGTGCCAGCAGCACCTGGGACAGGGACGGTCTGTTTTTT.